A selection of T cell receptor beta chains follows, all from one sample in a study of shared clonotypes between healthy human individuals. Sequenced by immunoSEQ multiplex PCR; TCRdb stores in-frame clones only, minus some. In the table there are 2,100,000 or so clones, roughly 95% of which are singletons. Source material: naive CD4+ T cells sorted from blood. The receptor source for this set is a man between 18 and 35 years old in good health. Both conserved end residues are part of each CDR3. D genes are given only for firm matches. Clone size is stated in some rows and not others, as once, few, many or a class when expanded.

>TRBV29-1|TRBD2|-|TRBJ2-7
CSAAILASGRISSYEQYF
TGCAGCGCCGCCATATTGGCTAGCGGGAGGATAAGCTCCTACGAGCAGTACTTC
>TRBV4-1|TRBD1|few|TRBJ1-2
CASSQVGQGARGYTF
TGCGCCAGCAGCCAAGTAGGACAGGGGGCAAGGGGCTACACCTTC
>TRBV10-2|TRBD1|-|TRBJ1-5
CASRGTVSNQPQHF
TGCGCCAGCAGGGGGACAGTTAGCAATCAGCCCCAGCATTTT
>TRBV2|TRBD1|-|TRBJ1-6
CASSGTGGTYNSPLHF
TGTGCCAGCAGTGGGACAGGGGGGACCTATAATTCACCCCTCCACTTT
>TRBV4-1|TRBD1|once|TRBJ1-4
CASSQERTGYTHNEKLFF
TGCGCCAGCAGCCAAGAAAGGACAGGGTATACCCATAATGAAAAACTGTTTTTT
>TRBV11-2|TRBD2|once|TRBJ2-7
CASSLDLAGGREQYF
TGTGCCAGCAGCTTAGACCTAGCGGGAGGGCGCGAGCAGTACTTC
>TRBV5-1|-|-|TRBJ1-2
CASSLRGENYGYTF
TGCGCCAGCAGCTTGAGGGGGGAAAACTATGGCTACACCTTC
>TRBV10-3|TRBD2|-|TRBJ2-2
CAISEGLADTGELFF
TGTGCCATCAGCGAAGGACTAGCGGACACCGGGGAGCTGTTTTTT
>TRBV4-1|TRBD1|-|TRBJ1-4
CASSQSFLGQGGEKLFF
TGCGCCAGCAGCCAATCGTTTTTGGGACAGGGTGGTGAAAAACTGTTTTTT
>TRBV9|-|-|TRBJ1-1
CASSVSGGPEAFF
TGTGCCAGCAGCGTTTCGGGTGGTCCTGAAGCTTTCTTT
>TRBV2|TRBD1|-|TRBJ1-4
CASMRGQGGEKLFF
TGTGCCAGCATGAGGGGACAGGGGGGTGAAAAACTGTTTTTT
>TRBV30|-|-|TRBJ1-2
CAWSDAAAYGYTF
TGTGCCTGGAGCGACGCAGCAGCCTATGGCTACACCTTC
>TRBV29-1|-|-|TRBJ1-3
CSVERGSGNTIYF
TGCAGCGTTGAGAGGGGATCCGGAAACACCATATATTTT
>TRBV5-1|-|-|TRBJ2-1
CASSFSGGFPSNEQFF
TGCGCCAGCAGCTTTTCCGGAGGTTTCCCTTCCAATGAGCAGTTCTTC
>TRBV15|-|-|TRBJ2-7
CATGLKVNYEQYF
TGTGCCACCGGTCTGAAGGTAAACTACGAGCAGTACTTC
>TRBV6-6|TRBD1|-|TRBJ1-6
CASRTGTGGSPLHF
TGTGCCAGCAGAACCGGGACAGGGGGGTCACCCCTCCACTTT
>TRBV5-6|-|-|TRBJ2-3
CASSVDRYTDTQYF
TGTGCCAGCAGCGTTGACAGATACACAGATACGCAGTATTTT
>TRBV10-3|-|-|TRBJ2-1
CAISESGGSYNEQFF
TGTGCCATCAGTGAGTCCGGAGGCTCCTACAATGAGCAGTTCTTC
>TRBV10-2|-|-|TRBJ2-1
CASSQRTFALNEQFF
TGCGCCAGCAGCCAGAGGACCTTTGCGCTCAATGAGCAGTTCTTC
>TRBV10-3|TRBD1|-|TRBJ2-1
CAISGGGTGDNEQFF
TGTGCCATCAGTGGCGGAGGGACAGGGGACAATGAGCAGTTCTTC
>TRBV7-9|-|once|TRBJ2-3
CASSLRAETTDTQYF
TGTGCCAGCAGCTTACGAGCGGAAACCACAGATACGCAGTATTTT
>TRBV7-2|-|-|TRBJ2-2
CASSLGLGTGELFF
TGTGCCAGCAGCTTAGGGCTGGGCACCGGGGAGCTGTTTTTT
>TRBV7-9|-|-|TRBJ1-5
CASSLGTSGNQPQHF
TGTGCCAGCAGCTTGGGCACGTCTGGCAATCAGCCCCAGCATTTT
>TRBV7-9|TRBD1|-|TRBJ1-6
CASITDRGHNSPLHF
TGTGCCAGCATTACAGACAGGGGACATAATTCACCCCTCCACTTT
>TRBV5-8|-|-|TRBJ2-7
CASSLGQLYEQYF
TGTGCCAGCAGCTTAGGTCAGCTCTACGAGCAGTACTTC
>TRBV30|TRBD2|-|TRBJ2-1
CAWSALGLAGIYNEQFF
TGTGCCTGGAGTGCTCTTGGGCTAGCGGGAATTTACAATGAGCAGTTCTTC
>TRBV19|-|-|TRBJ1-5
CASSMAGQSGRYSNQPQHF
TGTGCCAGTAGTATGGCCGGACAGTCCGGCCGCTATAGCAATCAGCCCCAGCATTTT
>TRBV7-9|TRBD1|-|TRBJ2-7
CASSFPGQPYEQYF
TGTGCCAGCAGCTTCCCGGGACAGCCCTACGAGCAGTACTTC
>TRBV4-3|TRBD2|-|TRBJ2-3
CASSQDPTSGGTDTQYF
TGCGCCAGCAGCCAAGATCCGACTAGCGGGGGCACAGATACGCAGTATTTT
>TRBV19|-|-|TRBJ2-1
CASSPVRPLGNEQFF
TGTGCCAGTAGTCCCGTTAGGCCATTAGGCAATGAGCAGTTCTTC
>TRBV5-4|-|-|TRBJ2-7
CASSLGQDSSYEQYF
TGTGCCAGCAGCTTGGGACAAGATAGCTCCTACGAGCAGTACTTC
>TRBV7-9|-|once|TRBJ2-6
CASSYQRPDSGANVLTF
TGTGCCAGCAGCTATCAACGACCGGACTCTGGGGCCAACGTCCTGACTTTC
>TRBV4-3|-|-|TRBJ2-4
CASSQEQRKNIQYF
TGCGCCAGCAGCCAAGAACAGCGTAAAAACATTCAGTACTTC
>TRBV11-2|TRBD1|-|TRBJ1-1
CASSSRTGTTEAFF
TGTGCCAGCAGCTCGCGGACAGGGACCACTGAAGCTTTCTTT
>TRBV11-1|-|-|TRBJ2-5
CASSSQGAGQETQYF
TGTGCCAGCAGCTCTCAAGGGGCAGGGCAAGAGACCCAGTACTTC
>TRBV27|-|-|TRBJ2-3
CASTKGGAGTDTQYF
TGTGCCAGCACCAAAGGGGGGGCTGGCACAGATACGCAGTATTTT
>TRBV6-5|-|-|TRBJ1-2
CASSLYRAYGYTF
TGTGCCAGCAGCCTTTACAGGGCCTATGGCTACACCTTC
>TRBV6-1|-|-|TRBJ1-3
CASSGTGTGNTIYF
TGTGCCAGCAGTGGGACTGGCACTGGAAACACCATATATTTT
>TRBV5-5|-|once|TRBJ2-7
CASSSLLGQRYEQYF
TGTGCCAGCAGCTCACTTTTGGGACAACGCTACGAGCAGTACTTC
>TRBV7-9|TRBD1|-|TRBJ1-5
CASSPGQASNQPQHF
TGTGCCAGCAGCCCGGGACAGGCCTCCAATCAGCCCCAGCATTTT
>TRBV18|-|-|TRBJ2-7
CASSQSGVWSYEQYF
TGTGCCAGCTCCCAGTCCGGGGTCTGGTCCTACGAGCAGTACTTC
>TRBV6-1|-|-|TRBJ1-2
CASSELIPSNYGYTF
TGTGCCAGCAGTGAATTAATCCCGTCTAACTATGGCTACACCTTC